These 10 T cell receptor beta chains were sequenced from one sample in a study of T cells in Graves' hyperthyroidism and ophthalmopathy. Using RNA transcripts as the source, TCR beta CDR3 regions were amplified. The primer set for the first-round RT-PCR of the TCR CDR3 was HTBI. TCRdb recomputed calls from the multiplex PCR reads with MiXCR, one row per CDR3 protein. The table includes roughly 400,000 distinct CDR3 sequences, more than 13% detected once. The sequencing sample was made of blood. The source of these receptors is a man between 50 and 59 years old with Graves' ophthalmopathy.

This clonotype was counted many times. This chain joins TRBV28 and TRBJ2-4; 9 positions match TRBD1. J lost 2 bases, V lost 5 bases, and 10 bases had no gene match. There are 17 residues in the CDR3. From germline, CDR1 is MDHEN and CDR2 SYDVKM. The CDR3 protein is CASSPPTGGSTKNIQYF. Written as DNA, the CDR3 is TGTGCCAGCAGTCCCCCCACAGGGGGCTCGACCAAAAACATTCAGTACTTC. Combining the CDR3 with reference TRBV28 and TRBJ2-4 gives the whole variable domain DVKVTQSSRYLVKRTGEKVFLECVQDMDHENMFWYRQDPGLGLRLIYFSYDVKMKEKGDIPEGYSVSREKKERFSLILESASTNQTSMYLCASSPPTGGSTKNIQYFGAGTRLSVL.

This clonotype showed up just a few times. The J gene is TRBJ2-1, the V gene TRBV20-1; maybe TRBD1 (5 bases). V was shortened by 5 bases and J by 4 bases, with 9 bases between the two germline ends. CDR3 length: 12 amino acids. Germline values: CDR1 DFQATT, CDR2 SNEGSKA (reference sequence). The CDR3 reads CSASSGYNEQFF. The CDR3 bases are TGCAGTGCTTCTTCAGGGTACAATGAGCAGTTCTTC.

The sample holds many counts of this clonotype. The chain couples TRBV7-9 to TRBJ1-3; D remains ambiguous. The CDR3 has 11 amino acids. Germline lookup yields CDR1 SEHNR and CDR2 FQNEAQ (reference sequence). Trimming removed 5 bases from V and 7 bases from J, with 6 bases in between. Here the CDR3 DNA reads TGTGCCAGCAGCCTAGGCAACACCATATATTTT. This gives the protein CASSLGNTIYF.

This clonotype was seen many times. Written as DNA, the CDR3 is TGTGCCAGCAGCCAAGTAAGCGGCGGGAGCAACGAGCAGTACTTC. Residues: CASSQVSGGSNEQYF. The chain recombines TRBV4-2 with TRBJ2-7, with TRBD2 matching 7 bases. CDR3 length: 15 amino acids. With 1 base clipped from V and 5 bases from J, the junction kept 8 bases outside the gene matches. The germline gives CDR1 LGHNA, CDR2 YNFKEQ.

The chain combines TRBV7-9 with TRBJ2-1; 8 bases align to TRBD2. CDR3 size: 14 residues. Trimming removed 5 bases from V and 10 bases from J; junction bases left unmatched: 10. Germline assignment: CDR1 SEHNR and CDR2 FQNEAQ (reference sequence). CDR3 region: CASSPPREVYEQFF. In nucleotides, the CDR3 is TGTGCCAGCAGCCCCCCGCGGGAGGTCTACGAGCAGTTCTTC.

As to this clonotype: At one end, the junction sequence differs from germline, possibly due to a read error. This rearrangement joins TRBV19 to TRBJ2-3; 9 bases are shared with TRBD2. Germline V gene data show CDR1 as LNHDA and CDR2 as SQIVND (reference sequence). The CDR3 runs 18 residues. CDR3 loop: CASRPRGGRAPETGTQYF. Written as DNA, the CDR3 is TGTGCCAGTAGACCCCGAGGCGGGAGGGCCCCGGAAACAGGTACGCAGTATTTT. Combining the CDR3 with reference TRBV19 and TRBJ2-3 gives the whole variable domain DGGITQSPKYLFRKEGQNVTLSCEQNLNHDAMYWYRQDPGQGLRLIYYSQIVNDFQKGDIAEGYSVSREKKESFPLTVTSAQKNPTAFYLCASRPRGGRAPETGTQYFGPGTRLTVL.

In its sample, this clonotype was seen many times. This chain connects TRBV2 to TRBJ1-4; D is unresolved. The CDR3 sequence is 13 residues long. V was pared by 10 bases and J by 3 bases, with 12 bases between. Germline values: CDR1 SNHLY, CDR2 FYNNEI. CDR3 protein: CATGRTSNEKLFF. CDR3 coding DNA: TGTGCCACCGGACGAACGTCTAATGAAAAACTGTTTTTT.

This clonotype was observed many times. This chain joins TRBV3-1 and TRBJ2-5; 10 bases map to TRBD2. J lost 5 bases, V lost 6 bases, and 3 bases had no gene match. The CDR3 contains 13 residues. The germline CDR1 and CDR2 sequences are LGHDT and YNNKEL (reference sequence). The CDR3 reads CASRGGLAETQYF. CDR3 nucleotide sequence: TGTGCCAGCAGAGGGGGACTAGCGGAGACCCAGTACTTC.

V is TRBV6-2 or TRBV6-3 and J is TRBJ2-3; 10 bases map to TRBD1. V lost 5 bases, J lost 6 bases, and 8 bases stayed unmatched. Germline V lookup: CDR1 MNHEY, CDR2 SVGEGT. CDR3 length equals 15 residues. The CDR3, as DNA: TGTGCCAGCAGTCCCGGGACAGGGGCCGGGGATACGCAGTATTTT. Translating it yields CASSPGTGAGDTQYF.

This clonotype was seen repeatedly, ten times or more. The rearrangement uses TRBV11-2 and TRBJ2-1; D is perhaps TRBD2 (6 bases). Trimming removed 5 bases at V and 0 bases at J, with 26 bases between. This CDR3 has 20 amino acids. Germline V lookup: CDR1 SGHAT, CDR2 FQNNGV. CDR3 sequence (DNA): TGTGCCAGCAGCCGCCTCGGACGGAGAGGAGGGTATAGCTCCTACAATGAGCAGTTCTTC. Amino acids: CASSRLGRRGGYSSYNEQFF.